Sequencing of this T cell receptor beta chain was carried out in a study of blood T cell repertoires in COVID-19. Study background: PBMCs, B-cell-depleted T cells, or T cells were the source of the cDNA or gDNA that made up the material.

TCRdb keeps only in-frame clones here, not all; method: immunoSEQ multiplex PCR. The table has roughly 170,000 clones, 82% seen once. Participants reported their clinical history, and cohort assignment relied on those reports. The CDR3 length is 15 residues. Per germline, CDR1 LGHNA and CDR2 YNFKEQ. V was cut by 4 bases and J by 1 base, with 13 bases left in between. The chain uses TRBV4-2 and TRBJ2-5, with no clear D. The source of this sequence is a man aged 55 to 70 who had recovered from COVID-19. The sequenced material came from PBMCs or T cells enriched from blood (not recorded which). The CDR3 nucleotides read TGTGCCAGCAGCCGGCAAGATGCAGGCCAAGAGACCCAGTACTTC. Translating gives CASSRQDAGQETQYF.